This TCR beta chain stems from a study of shared T cell receptors in the human thymus. Repertoires were generated with immunoSEQ multiplex PCR, while TCRdb's copy carries only in-frame clones and drops some. The sample contains more than 550,000 clones, approximately 87% of which appear only once. Germline V CDR1 and CDR2: MGHRA, YSYEKL. The CDR3 has 18 residues. Trimming cost V 1 base and J 2 bases, with 20 bases left between them. The same data also went into a second study, on human thymus T cells. In that study: Resections removed during corrective heart surgery provided the thymus tissue used.

The chain uses TRBV4-1 and TRBJ1-2; tentative D call: TRBD1 (6 bases). What was sequenced was thymocytes. The sequence was obtained from a boy less than two years old with a congenital heart defect. CDR3 sequence (DNA): TGCGCCAGCAGCCAAGGCCGGATCGACAGGCGGGTCAACTATGGCTACACCTTC. Translation: CASSQGRIDRRVNYGYTF.